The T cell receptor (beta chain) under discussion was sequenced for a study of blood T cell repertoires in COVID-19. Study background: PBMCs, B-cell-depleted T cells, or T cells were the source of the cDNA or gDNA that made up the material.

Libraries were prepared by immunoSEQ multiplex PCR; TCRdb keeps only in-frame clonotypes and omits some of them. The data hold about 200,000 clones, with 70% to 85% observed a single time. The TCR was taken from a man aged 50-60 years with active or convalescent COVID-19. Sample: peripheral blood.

The CDR3 reads CASSQGAGSSQPQHF. The DNA for the CDR3 is TGTGCCAGCAGCCAGGGTGCGGGATCATCCCAGCCCCAGCATTTT. The chain recombines TRBV27 with TRBJ1-5; possible D gene TRBD1, 5 bases. Trimming left V 6 bases short and J 7 bases short, with 19 bases between. The germline CDR1 and CDR2 sequences are MNHEY and SMNVEV (reference sequence). The CDR3 length is 15 residues.